These 5 T cell receptor beta chains share one sample of origin, sequenced in a study of blood T cell repertoires in COVID-19. Profiled with immunoSEQ multiplex PCR; TCRdb holds only in-frame clones, not every one. The sample lists over 100,000 clones; approximately 78% were seen once. The sequenced material came from peripheral blood. These receptors came from a man in his 70s with acute or convalescent COVID-19.

This chain links TRBV18 with TRBJ2-5; D is perhaps TRBD2 (6 bases). The CDR3 consists of 18 residues. The germline V and J ends were trimmed by 2 bases and 1 base, with 20 bases remaining between them. Per germline, CDR1 KGHSH and CDR2 LQKENI. The CDR3 DNA reads TGTGCCAGCTCACCAAATTCTGCGCTAGCGTACAGCCAAGAGACCCAGTACTTC. It is translated as CASSPNSALAYSQETQYF. Combining the CDR3 with reference TRBV18 and TRBJ2-5 gives the whole variable domain NAGVMQNPRHLVRRRGQEARLRCSPMKGHSHVYWYRQLPEEGLKFMVYLQKENIIDESGMPKERFSAEFPKEGPSILRIQQVVRGDSAAYFCASSPNSALAYSQETQYFGPGTRLLVL.

V gene TRBV11-2 combines with J gene TRBJ1-1; 9 positions agree with TRBD1. The germline V gene has CDR1 SGHAT and CDR2 FQNNGV. J gave up 12 bases and V 7 bases, and 9 bases lay outside the gene matches. The CDR3 contains 12 residues. The CDR3 bases are TGTGCCAGCACGGTAAACAGGGGGCAATCTTTCTTT. This gives the protein CASTVNRGQSFF.

This chain links TRBV19 with TRBJ2-7; D gene uncertain. Trimming left V 3 bases short and J 4 bases short, with 13 bases between. This CDR3 has 14 amino acids. The germline CDR1 and CDR2 sequences are LNHDA and SQIVND (reference sequence). The CDR3 is CASSINVRGYEQYF. The CDR3 nucleotides read TGTGCCAGTAGTATCAATGTGCGCGGATACGAGCAGTACTTC.

The chain links TRBV28 to TRBJ1-5; TRBD1 matches at 8 bases. Trimming took 3 bases from V and 7 from J; bases not matched to a gene: 8. This CDR3 region has 15 residues. Germline-derived CDR1 and CDR2 are MDHEN and SYDVKM. The CDR3 loop reads CASSLLQGAGQPQHF. The DNA for the CDR3 is TGTGCCAGCAGTTTGCTTCAGGGGGCTGGCCAGCCCCAGCATTTT.

V and J are TRBV9 and TRBJ2-1; 8 positions agree with TRBD2. The CDR3 spans 15 residues. Germline V gene data show CDR1 as SGDLS and CDR2 as YYNGEE. V was pared by 4 bases and J by 4 bases, with 7 bases of the junction left unmatched. The CDR3 region is CASSPRASGYNEQFF. The CDR3 region has the DNA TGTGCCAGCAGCCCCCGAGCTAGCGGGTACAATGAGCAGTTCTTC. Variable domain in full (rest from reference TRBV9 and TRBJ2-1): DSGVTQTPKHLITATGQRVTLRCSPRSGDLSVYWYQQSLDQGLQFLIQYYNGEERAKGNILERFSAQQFPDLHSELNLSSLELGDSALYFCASSPRASGYNEQFFGPGTRLTVL.